One sample yielded the 19 T cell receptor beta chains listed below, sequenced in a study of identical twins. MiXCR was run by TCRdb on the 5' RACE reads, yielding one entry per CDR3 protein. The sample has 750,000 to 950,000 distinct CDR3 sequences, about 12% seen once. The sample was also reused in another study, on yellow fever vaccine responses in identical twins.

Sequencing was carried out using PBMCs. These receptors were obtained from a woman aged 18 to 35 in good health.

The chain recombines TRBV10-3 with TRBJ1-1; possibly TRBD1 for D (5 bases). Trimming shortened V by 6 bases and J by 0 bases, and 20 bases separated the two germline ends. The CDR3 totals 17 residues. Germline values: CDR1 ENHRY, CDR2 SYGVKD. CDR3 region: CAISQTRTGTVNTEAFF. The DNA of the CDR3 is TGTGCCATCAGCCAGACCAGGACCGGGACGGTGAACACTGAAGCTTTCTTT.

This clonotype was recorded many times. The chain has TRBV12-3 or TRBV12-4 and TRBJ2-7; tentative D call: TRBD2 (6 bases). The CDR3 is 15 residues long. Trimming left V 5 bases short and J 0 bases short, with 14 bases between. The CDR3 reads CASSGWGTVSYEQYF. The CDR3 DNA is TGTGCCAGCAGTGGGTGGGGGACTGTCTCCTACGAGCAGTACTTC.

This chain links TRBV29-1 with TRBJ1-1; unclear D gene. Trimming took 3 bases from V and 8 from J, leaving 7 bases between them. This CDR3 has 10 amino acids. Germline CDR1 is SQVTM and CDR2 is ANQGSEA. The CDR3 sequence: CSVDGQEAFF. DNA for the CDR3: TGCAGCGTTGATGGGCAGGAAGCTTTCTTT.

This clonotype was recorded many times. This chain links TRBV12-3 or TRBV12-4 with TRBJ2-3; 9 positions agree with TRBD2. This CDR3 comprises 14 residues. With V trimmed by 7 bases and J by 4 bases, 6 bases remained unmatched. DNA for the CDR3: TGTGCCAGCACCCTTAGCGGGAGTTCAGATACGCAGTATTTT. Amino acids: CASTLSGSSDTQYF.

This clonotype was found a few times. This chain links TRBV18 with TRBJ2-3; 9 nucleotides align to TRBD1. Germline lookup yields CDR1 KGHSH and CDR2 LQKENI. The CDR3 consists of 15 residues. After removal of 4 bases from V and 4 bases from J, the junction contained 6 bases not matched to a gene. CDR3: CASSHTGGAADTQYF. CDR3 sequence (DNA): TGTGCCAGCTCACACACAGGGGGCGCGGCAGATACGCAGTATTTT.

The V gene is TRBV5-6, the J gene TRBJ1-6; 7 positions match TRBD1. With 4 bases clipped from V and 2 bases from J, the junction kept 6 bases outside the gene matches. Germline CDR1 and CDR2: SGHDT and YYEEEE. The CDR3 runs to 16 residues. The DNA of the CDR3 is TGTGCCAGCAGCAGTGGACAGGAAGCCTATAATTCACCCCTCCACTTT. Amino acid sequence: CASSSGQEAYNSPLHF.

This clonotype was seen only a few times. This chain joins TRBV7-3 and TRBJ2-7, with 7 positions matching TRBD1. This CDR3 has 15 amino acids. CDR1 and CDR2 (germline): SGHTA, FQGTGA. The J segment lost 3 bases and the V segment lost 2 bases, leaving 7 bases of the junction unmatched. The CDR3 here is CASSLARTGIYEQYF. Written as DNA, the CDR3 is TGTGCCAGCAGCTTAGCCCGGACAGGAATCTACGAGCAGTACTTC.

This clonotype occurred a few times. This chain joins TRBV5-1 and TRBJ1-2, with 10 bases aligning to TRBD1. CDR3 length: 14 residues. Trimming removed 5 bases from V and 4 bases from J; junction bases left unmatched: 5. CDR1 and CDR2 (germline): SGHRS, YFSETQ. CDR3 bases: TGCGCCAGCAGATCGACAGGGGGCCTCTATGGCTACACCTTC. The encoded protein is CASRSTGGLYGYTF.

In this sample, this clonotype turned up a few times. The V gene is TRBV29-1, the J gene TRBJ1-2; D is undetermined. V was shortened by 0 bases and J by 6 bases, with 8 bases between the two germline ends. The CDR3 is 12 residues long. CDR1 SQVTM and CDR2 ANQGSEA come from the germline V gene. The CDR3 reads CSVEDRANGYTF. CDR3 DNA: TGCAGCGTTGAAGATCGAGCCAATGGCTACACCTTC.

This clonotype was recorded a few times. The J gene is TRBJ2-5, the V gene TRBV7-9; the D gene could be TRBD1 or TRBD2 (5 bases each). This CDR3 has 13 residues. Germline assignment: CDR1 SEHNR and CDR2 FQNEAQ (reference sequence). V shed 7 bases and J shed 5 bases, with 14 bases lying between them. CDR3: CASITTRDETQYF. The CDR3 region has the DNA TGTGCCAGCATCACAACTAGGGACGAGACCCAGTACTTC.

This clonotype was seen a few times. The rearrangement uses TRBV27 and TRBJ2-2, with D possibly being TRBD1 or TRBD2 (6 bases each). Per germline, CDR1 MNHEY and CDR2 SMNVEV (reference sequence). The V and J ends lost 9 bases and 5 bases respectively, with 16 bases between them. The CDR3 contains 14 residues. The CDR3 is CASLPGGRTGELFF. The CDR3 DNA follows: TGTGCCAGTTTACCCGGGGGCAGAACCGGGGAGCTGTTTTTT.

The genes are TRBV29-1 and TRBJ2-3; D is tentatively TRBD1 or TRBD2 (5 bases each). This CDR3 region has 15 residues. Looked up from germline, CDR1 is SQVTM and CDR2 is ANQGSEA. V dropped 2 bases and J dropped 1 base, with 13 bases sitting between them. CDR3 residues: CSVEPGPPRTDTQYF. The CDR3, as DNA: TGCAGCGTTGAACCGGGACCCCCTCGCACAGATACGCAGTATTTT.

The chain links TRBV20-1 to TRBJ2-1; D possibly matches TRBD1 or TRBD2 (5 bases each). This CDR3 has 15 residues. CDR1 DFQATT and CDR2 SNEGSKA come from the germline V gene (reference sequence). V was shortened by 1 base and J by 5 bases, with 15 bases between the two germline ends. CDR3 sequence (DNA): TGCAGTGCTAGAGGACTCCTCGAGGGGAACAATGAGCAGTTCTTC. Amino acid sequence: CSARGLLEGNNEQFF.

The rearrangement joins TRBV6-5 to TRBJ2-2; a possible D gene is TRBD2 (5 bases). In germline, CDR1 is MNHEY, CDR2 SVGAGI. V lost 0 bases and J 1 base, leaving 15 bases between the germline ends. This CDR3 spans 18 amino acids. As DNA, the CDR3 is TGTGCCAGCAGTTACTCGATAACACGCGGGCGGAACACCGGGGAGCTGTTTTTT. Encoded protein: CASSYSITRGRNTGELFF.

This clonotype was picked up a small number of times. The chain is built from TRBV7-9 and TRBJ1-2; possible D gene TRBD1, 6 bases. The CDR3 contains 14 residues. Between the trimmed V and J ends, which lost 5 bases and 6 bases, there was a span of 16 bases. Germline V gene sequence: CDR1 SEHNR, CDR2 FQNEAQ (reference sequence). The CDR3 region is CASSPGPGADGYTF. The CDR3 DNA reads TGTGCCAGCAGCCCGGGGCCGGGGGCGGATGGCTACACCTTC.

The gene calls are TRBV5-5 and TRBJ2-5; 11 positions match TRBD2. This CDR3 contains 18 residues. CDR1 and CDR2 (germline): SGHKS, YYEKEE (reference sequence). V lost 3 bases and J lost 1; bases outside the gene matches: 11. CDR3 nucleotide sequence: TGTGCCAGCAGCTCCTCGATGGGACTAGCGGCCGTCCAAGAGACCCAGTACTTC. Its translation is CASSSSMGLAAVQETQYF.

A few counts support this clonotype. The rearrangement uses TRBV6-2 or TRBV6-3 and TRBJ2-2; D not certain. The CDR3 has 14 residues. Germline loops: CDR1 MNHEY, CDR2 SVGEGT. Trimming removed 6 bases at V and 6 bases at J, with 14 bases between. The CDR3, as DNA: TGTGCCAGCAGGCCTAGTGGCGTTTCCGGGGAGCTGTTTTTT. Translated, it gives CASRPSGVSGELFF.

This chain links TRBV2 with TRBJ2-7; 7 positions agree with TRBD2. This CDR3 has 15 amino acids. J lost 5 bases, V lost 5 bases, and 12 bases had no gene match. CDR1 and CDR2 from the germline V gene are SNHLY and FYNNEI. The DNA of the CDR3 is TGTGCCAGCAGTAACGGACTAGTTCCATCAAACGAGCAGTACTTC. Its protein product is CASSNGLVPSNEQYF.

The chain carries TRBV6-5 and TRBJ1-1; no clear D gene. This CDR3 is built from 14 residues. V lost 2 bases to trimming and J lost 5 bases, with 12 bases between them. Germline V lookup: CDR1 MNHEY, CDR2 SVGAGI. As DNA, the CDR3 is TGTGCCAGCAGTTACAATTCGCTGGGGACTGAAGCTTTCTTT. Translating gives CASSYNSLGTEAFF.